What follows are 5 T cell receptor beta chains derived from one specimen sequenced in a study of beta chain features in type 1 diabetes. The sequenced template was cDNA made from the entire isolated RNA. Data came from immunoSEQ multiplex PCR; TCRdb stores just in-frame clones and leaves some out. The sample has over 600,000 clones, about an eighth seen once. These receptors lack a known antigen. Findings of the study overall: All four CD4+ subsets of Type 1 diabetes patients contained TCRB CDR3s that were moderately but significantly shorter.

The sample comprised naive CD4+ T cells from blood. These receptors originate from a man aged 30-40 years with type 1 diabetes.

This clone has just a few counts. The chain is built from TRBV6-5 and TRBJ2-7; 8 bases align to TRBD2. Losses at the gene ends were 10 bases for V and 0 bases for J; bases not matched to a gene: 5. This CDR3 has 13 amino acids. CDR1 is MNHEY, CDR2 SVGAGI, per germline. CDR3 in amino acids: CATTREGSYEQYF. The CDR3 coding sequence is TGTGCCACAACCCGGGAGGGCTCCTACGAGCAGTACTTC.

This clone was counted between two and nine times. The rearrangement links TRBV14 to TRBJ2-1; TRBD2 agrees at 7 bases. The CDR3 is 16 residues long. Germline V gives CDR1 SGHDN, CDR2 FVKESK. The V segment lost 6 bases and the J segment 3 bases; nucleotides outside the gene matches: 11. The CDR3: CASSPTGGNVYNEQFF. DNA of the CDR3: TGTGCCAGCAGTCCAACGGGGGGAAACGTCTACAATGAGCAGTTCTTC.

This chain links TRBV30 with TRBJ2-2; D ambiguous. Germline CDR1 GTSNPN, CDR2 SVGIG (reference sequence). Trimming stripped 3 bases from V and 8 bases from J, with 13 bases between. This CDR3 has 13 amino acids. In DNA, the CDR3 is TGTGCCTGGAGAGAAGCTCCTCGGGGGGAGCTGTTTTTT. Encoded protein: CAWREAPRGELFF.

This clone was detected a few times. The V and J genes are TRBV5-1 and TRBJ2-3; TRBD1 might be the D (7 bases). The length of the CDR3 is 15 residues. The ends were cut back, 5 bases at V and 2 bases at J, with 15 bases in the middle. CDR1 and CDR2 from the germline V gene are SGHRS and YFSETQ. DNA of the CDR3: TGCGCCAGCAGAACAGGGGAGGTGAACACAGATACGCAGTATTTT. Residues: CASRTGEVNTDTQYF.

This chain connects TRBV29-1 to TRBJ2-7, with 9 positions matching TRBD1. Germline CDR1 SQVTM, CDR2 ANQGSEA. With V trimmed by 6 bases and J by 2 bases, 8 bases remained unmatched. This CDR3 region has 14 residues. DNA for the CDR3: TGCAGCGTAGGAGCCGGGACAGGGCCCTACGAGCAGTACTTC. The encoded protein is CSVGAGTGPYEQYF.